What follows are 18 T cell receptor beta chains derived from one specimen sequenced in a study of vaccination and CD4 T cells after COVID-19. Treatment described: roughly 10-day PBMC culture with coronavirus spike peptide pools or control peptides (ViraFEST assay). Sequenced with the Oncomine TCR Beta short-read assay was DNA taken from cultured CD4+ T cells. TCRdb re-derived calls from the PCR reads in MiXCR, one entry per CDR3 protein. This table holds about 15,000 distinct CDR3 sequences, approximately 60% found once. No antigen has been identified for these receptors. Material: CD4+ T cells from blood, cultured in vitro. These receptors all come from a human donor who had recovered from COVID-19.

The chain carries TRBV29-1 and TRBJ2-7, with TRBD1 matching over 9 bases. With V trimmed by 5 bases and J by 6 bases, 11 bases remained unmatched. The length of the CDR3 is 14 residues. The germline gives CDR1 SQVTM, CDR2 ANQGSEA. CDR3 region: CSVTSGTGKGEQYF. CDR3 bases: TGCAGCGTTACTTCCGGGACAGGGAAAGGCGAGCAGTACTTC.

V is TRBV20-1 and J is TRBJ2-7; 7 bases are shared with TRBD1. The CDR3 is 13 residues long. The germline gives CDR1 DFQATT, CDR2 SNEGSKA (reference sequence). V was clipped by 5 bases and J by 2 bases; unmatched bases: 6. The CDR3 DNA is TGCAGTGCTGCTGACAGGGAACCCTACGAGCAGTACTTC. It encodes CSAADREPYEQYF.

The chain recombines TRBV20-1 with TRBJ2-7; 11 positions match TRBD2. There are 13 residues in the CDR3. V trimming: 5 bases; J trimming: 4 bases; junction bases outside the gene matches: 4. Germline-derived CDR1 and CDR2 are DFQATT and SNEGSKA (reference sequence). The CDR3 bases are TGCAGTGCTCGGGGACTAGCGGATTACGAGCAGTACTTC. It translates to CSARGLADYEQYF.

The rearrangement joins TRBV4-1 to TRBJ2-3, with D unresolved. V was shortened by 0 bases and J by 2 bases, with 3 bases between the two germline ends. The length of the CDR3 is 13 residues. CDR1 and CDR2 from the germline V gene are MGHRA and YSYEKL. The CDR3 DNA follows: TGCGCCAGCAGCCAAGACAACACAGATACGCAGTATTTT. This encodes CASSQDNTDTQYF.

This clonotype was seen a handful of times. A read error may account for a junction end that differs from germline. The chain has TRBV20-1 and TRBJ1-5; D might be TRBD1 (5 bases). The CDR3 consists of 13 residues. Germline CDR1 DFQATT, CDR2 SNEGSKA (reference sequence). The CDR3 sequence: CSARGGAQQPQHF. The CDR3 DNA sequence: TGCAGTGCCAGAGGCGGGGCCCAGCAGCCCCAGCATTTT.

The chain has TRBV6-1 and TRBJ2-7, with D perhaps given as TRBD1 or TRBD2 (6 bases each). This CDR3 is 17 amino acids long. Germline-derived CDR1 and CDR2 are MNHNS and SASEGT. The germline V and J ends were trimmed by 2 bases and 4 bases, with 21 bases remaining between them. The CDR3: CASSEIPAGGGGYEQYF. CDR3 bases: TGTGCCAGCAGTGAAATTCCCGCCGGGGGCGGAGGGTACGAGCAGTACTTC.

The rearrangement joins TRBV28 to TRBJ2-1; D is perhaps TRBD1 (6 bases). The CDR3 consists of 15 residues. The V gene's germline CDR1 is MDHEN and CDR2 SYDVKM. The ends were cut back, 4 bases at V and 5 bases at J, with 15 bases in the middle. DNA of the CDR3: TGTGCCAGCAGTTCCCCACAGGGTTTCAACAATGAGCAGTTCTTC. Amino acid sequence: CASSSPQGFNNEQFF.

CDR3 nucleotide sequence: TGTGCCAGCACAATATGGACAGTTAGCAATCAGCCCCAGCATTTT. It translates to CASTIWTVSNQPQHF. V and J are TRBV6-1 and TRBJ1-5; the D gene is possibly TRBD1 (6 bases). This CDR3 comprises 15 residues. Deletions cut 7 bases from V and 0 bases from J, with 13 bases between. Germline CDR1 is MNHNS and CDR2 is SASEGT.

In its sample, this clonotype ranks as medium-sized (0.01 to 0.1%). The chain joins TRBV29-1 to TRBJ1-1; the match to TRBD1 covers 7 bases. The CDR3 consists of 13 residues. Germline CDR1 SQVTM, CDR2 ANQGSEA. Germline trimming cut 6 bases from V and 4 bases from J; bases unmatched to any gene: 8. Here the CDR3 reads CSVSTGVSTEAFF. DNA for the CDR3: TGCAGCGTAAGTACAGGGGTTTCCACTGAAGCTTTCTTT.

This clonotype was observed a handful of times. The rearrangement joins TRBV15 to TRBJ1-4; 7 bases map to TRBD1. V lost 5 bases, J lost 11 bases, and 8 bases stayed unmatched. Germline V gene data show CDR1 as LNHNV and CDR2 as YYDKDF (reference sequence). The CDR3 is 13 residues long. Written as DNA, the CDR3 is TGTGCCACCAGCTTTGCGACAGGGCAGAAACTGTTTTTT. Protein product: CATSFATGQKLFF.

This clonotype appeared a single time. The chain combines TRBV5-1 with TRBJ2-5, with D possibly matching TRBD2 (6 bases). The V gene lost 4 bases and the J gene lost 4 bases, with 11 bases spanning the gap. The CDR3 contains 13 residues. Germline CDR1 is SGHRS and CDR2 is YFSETQ. CDR3 nucleotide sequence: TGCGCCAGCAGCCTGGGAGGAGCAGAGACCCAGTACTTC. This gives the protein CASSLGGAETQYF.

In its sample, this clonotype was seen a few times. CDR3: CASSPGTGLYNSPLHF. For the CDR3, the DNA is TGTGCCAGCAGTCCCGGGACAGGGCTCTATAATTCACCCCTCCACTTT. The chain couples TRBV27 to TRBJ1-6, with 9 bases identical to TRBD1. The CDR3 contains 16 residues. Per germline, CDR1 MNHEY and CDR2 SMNVEV (reference sequence). J gave up 3 bases and V 5 bases, and 5 bases lay outside the gene matches.

This clonotype has only a few counts. The gene calls are TRBV20-1 and TRBJ2-1; TRBD2 matches 8 bases. The CDR3 contains 12 residues. Germline trimming cut 3 bases from V and 6 bases from J; bases unmatched to any gene: 1. Germline CDR1 is DFQATT and CDR2 is SNEGSKA (reference sequence). CDR3 in DNA: TGCAGTGCTAGCGGGAGGGCCAATGAGCAGTTCTTC. Protein product: CSASGRANEQFF.

In its sample, this clonotype was seen once. The chain recombines TRBV7-3 with TRBJ2-1, with 7 bases lining up with TRBD2. The trim removed 5 bases at V and 5 bases at J, leaving 6 bases unmatched. Germline assignment: CDR1 SGHTA and CDR2 FQGTGA. The CDR3 length is 14 residues. Here the CDR3 DNA reads TGTGCCAGCAGCCGCGGGGGTGGCAACAATGAGCAGTTCTTC. It yields the protein CASSRGGGNNEQFF.

This chain links TRBV5-3 with TRBJ2-3; the match to TRBD2 covers 9 bases. TRBV5-3 is an open reading frame whose function is uncertain. This CDR3 spans 17 amino acids. The trim removed 3 bases at V and 3 bases at J, leaving 11 bases unmatched. This CDR3 is CARSSGTGTSSTDTQYF. CDR3 DNA: TGTGCCAGAAGCTCCGGGACCGGGACTAGCAGTACAGATACGCAGTATTTT.

The chain carries TRBV7-2 and TRBJ2-7; the match to TRBD2 covers 10 bases. Losses at the gene ends were 1 base for V and 5 bases for J; bases not matched to a gene: 14. Germline-derived CDR1 and CDR2 are SGHTA and FQGNSA. This CDR3 spans 18 amino acids. CDR3 sequence (DNA): TGTGCCAGCAGCTTAGGCTACCGGAGCGGGAGGGCCCTGAACGAGCAGTACTTC. Translated: CASSLGYRSGRALNEQYF.

This chain connects TRBV20-1 to TRBJ1-2; a weak D match, TRBD1 (5 bases). There are 13 residues in the CDR3. Between the trimmed V and J ends, which lost 3 bases and 7 bases, there was a span of 15 bases. Germline V gene data show CDR1 as DFQATT and CDR2 as SNEGSKA (reference sequence). CDR3 protein: CSASAGPRFGYTF. The CDR3 DNA is TGCAGTGCTAGCGCAGGGCCCCGTTTTGGCTACACCTTC.

V is TRBV10-3 and J is TRBJ1-2; 7 positions match TRBD1. Germline V CDR1 and CDR2: ENHRY, SYGVKD. The CDR3 runs to 12 residues. V lost 9 bases and J lost 7; bases outside the gene matches: 8. CDR3 bases: TGTGCCATTTCGAAGGACAGGTCTGGCTACACCTTC. Translated: CAISKDRSGYTF.